This TCR beta chain was recorded in a study of T cells in Graves' hyperthyroidism and ophthalmopathy. The wider study: Blood was drawn when the patient was first diagnosed and still untreated. Points from the study as a whole: Among clonotypes expanded in thyroid above 0.001, most were also found in blood.

This clonotype has ten or more counts. Antigen unknown. It was uncontrolled infection, other autoimmune disease, pregnancy or lactation that excluded patients. V was shortened by 8 bases and J by 1 base, with 8 bases between the two germline ends. CDR1 and CDR2 (germline): MNHEY, SMNVEV (reference sequence). The CDR3 is 12 amino acids. The source material, RNA transcripts, was used to amplify TCR beta CDR3 regions. HTBI primers were the set used in a first-round RT-PCR of the TCR CDR3. TCRdb re-analysed the multiplex PCR reads in MiXCR, keeping a single row per CDR3 protein. This sample has about 600,000 distinct CDR3 sequences, with 12% to 15% found just once.

The chain carries TRBV27 and TRBJ2-5; the D is unclear. Sequencing was carried out using blood. This TCR came from a woman under 30 with Graves' ophthalmopathy. The CDR3 loop is CASGPRQETQYF. The CDR3 coding sequence is TGTGCCAGCGGCCCCCGCCAAGAGACCCAGTACTTC.